The 9 T cell receptor beta chains below all came from one sample that was sequenced in a study of a mutant IDH1 vaccine in newly diagnosed glioma. Antigen specificity for these receptors is unknown. Time point reported: week 47, end of study. Each dose delivered 300 ug of mutant IDH1 20-mer peptide subcutaneously with imiquimod. The table came from immunoSEQ multiplex PCR; TCRdb's copy has only in-frame clones and leaves some out. This sample has fewer than 60,000 clones, with less than 70% found just once. Here the sequenced sample was peripheral blood mononuclear cells (PBMCs), taken from a glioma patient whose treatment included an IDH1 peptide vaccine. The receptors were gathered from a man between 35 and 55 years old with glioma. Some clones in this sample may be carry-over from other donors' samples.

This sequence joins TRBV2 and TRBJ2-7; 12 bases map to TRBD1. The germline V gene has CDR1 SNHLY and CDR2 FYNNEI. The CDR3 is 14 residues long. After removal of 4 bases from V and 7 bases from J, the junction contained 5 bases not matched to a gene. The CDR3, as DNA: TGTGCCAGCAGTGGCCGGGACAGGGGGCGGGAGCAGTACTTC. Residues: CASSGRDRGREQYF. The full variable domain, with the rest looked up from reference TRBV2 and TRBJ2-7, is EPEVTQTPSHQVTQMGQEVILRCVPISNHLYFYWYRQILGQKVEFLVSFYNNEISEKSEIFDDQFSVERPDGSNFTLKIRSTKLEDSAMYFCASSGRDRGREQYFGPGTRLTVT.

The rearrangement uses TRBV4-1 and TRBJ2-1; tentative D call: TRBD2 (6 bases). The CDR3 loop spans 13 amino acids. The germline CDR1 and CDR2 sequences are MGHRA and YSYEKL. Trimming left V 4 bases short and J 3 bases short, with 7 bases between. The CDR3 region is CASSPGGYNEQFF. The CDR3 DNA is TGCGCCAGCAGCCCCGGGGGCTACAATGAGCAGTTCTTC.

This clone was detected only a few times. The V call is TRBV30, the J call TRBJ1-6; D is unclear. The CDR3 contains 14 residues. Germline V CDR1 and CDR2: GTSNPN, SVGIG (reference sequence). The ends were cut back, 0 bases at V and 9 bases at J, with 12 bases in the middle. CDR3: CAWSVGWKGSPLHF. Written as DNA, the CDR3 is TGTGCCTGGAGTGTAGGGTGGAAGGGTTCACCCCTCCACTTT.

The chain uses TRBV6-6 and TRBJ1-3; no clear D gene. The length of the CDR3 is 12 residues. Between the trimmed V and J ends, which lost 11 bases and 3 bases, there was a span of 11 bases. Germline-derived CDR1 and CDR2 are MNHNY and SVGAGI (reference sequence). CDR3 in amino acids: CAARGGGNTIYF. DNA for the CDR3: TGTGCCGCCCGGGGAGGTGGAAACACCATATATTTT.

The chain has TRBV7-9 and TRBJ1-2; 9 bases align to TRBD1. Germline V gene data show CDR1 as SEHNR and CDR2 as FQNEAQ (reference sequence). CDR3 size: 15 residues. V lost 7 bases, J lost 3 bases, and 9 bases stayed unmatched. CDR3 DNA sequence: TGTGCCAGCACCGTCTACAGGGGGCAGGACTATGGCTACACCTTC. Residues: CASTVYRGQDYGYTF.

This chain joins TRBV2 and TRBJ1-1; the match to TRBD1 covers 7 bases. The CDR3 is made up of 12 amino acids. The germline V gene has CDR1 SNHLY and CDR2 FYNNEI. V shed 8 bases and J 7 bases; nucleotides not matched to a gene: 7. The CDR3, as DNA: TGTGCCAGCGGACCACGGGACAGTGAAGCTTTCTTT. Its protein product is CASGPRDSEAFF.

The chain recombines TRBV19 with TRBJ2-3; TRBD2 agrees at 8 bases. V shed 4 bases and J 1 base; nucleotides not matched to a gene: 4. Per the germline V gene, CDR1 is LNHDA and CDR2 is SQIVND (reference sequence). CDR3 length equals 15 residues. CDR3 sequence reads: CASSRREVGTDTQYF. The CDR3 region has the DNA TGTGCCAGTAGTAGGCGGGAGGTGGGCACAGATACGCAGTATTTT.

The rearrangement joins TRBV11-2 to TRBJ2-6, with D maybe TRBD2 (5 bases). The V gene's germline CDR1 is SGHAT and CDR2 FQNNGV. V lost 4 bases and J lost 0, with 16 bases in between. The CDR3 consists of 18 residues. CDR3 sequence: CASSSRLTGSSGANVLTF. For the CDR3, the DNA is TGTGCCAGCAGCTCTCGCCTCACGGGGAGCTCTGGGGCCAACGTCCTGACTTTC.

DNA of the CDR3: TGTGCCAGCAGTTGGAGCGGGCGGCAGTATTTT. It yields the protein CASSWSGRQYF. This rearrangement joins TRBV6-5 to TRBJ2-3; a possible D gene is TRBD2 (6 bases). Trimming cost V 4 bases and J 11 bases, with 10 bases left between them. The germline CDR1 and CDR2 sequences are MNHEY and SVGAGI. CDR3 size: 11 residues.